This entry lists 28 T cell receptor beta chains sequenced from one sample in a study of tumor-infiltrating lymphocytes in primary liver carcinoma. Unsorted whole blood served as the source of blood RNA, and germline DNA was extracted as well. The investigators made TCR beta cDNA from around 540 ng total RNA, using a constant-region primer. Three-round nested multiplex PCR performed with slightly modified ARM-PCR produced the TCR beta libraries. The study ran its first two PCR rounds for 9 to 10 cycles each, using TRBV1-TRBV30 forward primers and a C-beta reverse primer. TCRdb reanalysed the multiplex PCR reads using MiXCR and keeps one entry per CDR3 protein. In the table there are fewer than 350,000 distinct CDR3 sequences, 65% of which are singletons. Sequencing was done on a sample of peripheral blood. The receptor source for this set is a man aged 40-49 years with primary liver carcinoma and hepatitis B virus infection.

The chain recombines TRBV7-9 with TRBJ1-6; D gene unclear. Germline V gene lookup returns CDR1 SEHNR and CDR2 FQNEAQ (reference sequence). CDR3 size: 15 residues. Trimming pared 5 bases from V and 8 bases from J, leaving 16 bases between. CDR3 residues: CASSVREGVDSPLHF. CDR3 DNA sequence: TGTGCCAGCAGCGTAAGAGAGGGAGTGGATTCACCCCTCCACTTT.

Notes on this clonotype: Compared with germline, one end of the junction differs, possibly owing to a read error. The V gene is TRBV4-3, the J gene TRBJ1-2, with D possibly being TRBD1 (6 bases). Germline CDR1 reads LGHNA; CDR2 reads YSLEER. CDR3 length: 16 residues. CDR3 protein: CASSQAGARGLYGYTF. CDR3 bases: TGCGCCAGCAGCCAAGCAGGGGCAAGAGGGCTCTATGGCTATACCTTC.

This clonotype was counted ten times or more. The V and J genes are TRBV4-2 and TRBJ1-6; TRBD1 is a possible D gene (5 bases). This CDR3 has 15 residues. Germline V gene data show CDR1 as LGHNA and CDR2 as YNFKEQ. V lost 5 bases and J 7 bases, leaving 15 bases between the germline ends. CDR3 DNA: TGTGCCAGCAGCGGGGACCGGGATCCGAATTCACCCCTCCACTTT. The encoded protein is CASSGDRDPNSPLHF.

This clonotype came up a few times. The chain couples TRBV5-6 to TRBJ2-7, with TRBD1 identical over 9 bases. V lost 0 bases, J lost 4 bases, and 2 bases stayed unmatched. CDR3 length equals 14 residues. CDR1 and CDR2 from the germline V gene are SGHDT and YYEEEE. The CDR3 protein is CASSLGQGDYEQYF. The CDR3 DNA sequence: TGTGCCAGCAGCTTGGGACAGGGGGATTACGAGCAGTACTTC.

In regard to this clonotype: The junction departs from the called germline gene at one end, perhaps through a read error. This chain uses TRBV6-5 with TRBJ2-2; D might be TRBD1 or TRBD2, each matching 5 bases. The germline gives CDR1 MNHEY, CDR2 SVGAGI. The CDR3 runs to 14 residues. The CDR3 DNA sequence: TGTGTCAGCAGTTACACCCAGGGTACCGGGGAACTGTTTTTT. This translates into CVSSYTQGTGELFF.

This clonotype was counted many times. For the CDR3, the DNA is TGTGCCAGCAGCGGTAACAGGGGAGAGACCCAGTACTTC. Its translation: CASSGNRGETQYF. This chain connects TRBV6-1 to TRBJ2-5, with TRBD1 matching 7 bases. The CDR3 is 13 amino acids. V shed 6 bases and J 4 bases; nucleotides not matched to a gene: 5. Looked up from germline, CDR1 is MNHNS and CDR2 is SASEGT.

This clonotype was recorded once. The junction departs from germline at one end; a sequencing error may be responsible. CDR3 sequence reads: CASNLTPEQGANYGYTF. The DNA for the CDR3 is TGCGCCAGCAACTTGACCCCTGAACAGGGAGCTAACTATGGCTACACCTTC. The rearrangement uses TRBV5-1 and TRBJ1-2; D is possibly TRBD1 (6 bases). CDR1 is SGHRS and CDR2 is YFSETQ in the germline V gene. This CDR3 region has 17 residues.

In nucleotides, the CDR3 is TGCAGTGCGACTACTAGCTTTAAAGAGACCCAGTACTTC. This codes for CSATTSFKETQYF. J is TRBJ2-5 and V is TRBV20-1, with a tentative D call TRBD2 (6 bases). From germline, CDR1 is DFQATT and CDR2 SNEGSKA (reference sequence). The CDR3 length is 13 residues. V was shortened by 6 bases and J by 3 bases, with 14 bases between the two germline ends.

This chain connects TRBV10-2 to TRBJ2-1; D uncertain. The germline gives CDR1 WSHSY, CDR2 SAAADI. The germline V and J ends were trimmed by 0 bases and 5 bases, with 5 bases remaining between them. CDR3 length: 13 residues. The CDR3 DNA sequence: TGCGCCAGCAGTGAGTCGCTCCACAATGAGCAGTTCTTC. It specifies CASSESLHNEQFF.

As regards this clonotype: This may be a read error, as it is one base from a much larger clone. The rearrangement links TRBV6-1 to TRBJ2-7; D could derive from TRBD1 or TRBD2 (5 bases each). Germline V CDR1 and CDR2: MNHNS, SASEGT. The CDR3 contains 13 residues. CDR3 sequence reads: CTSSRDGGYEQYF. The DNA of the CDR3 is TGTACCAGCAGCCGGGACGGAGGCTACGAGCAGTACTTC.

Of note for this clonotype: One junction end disagrees with the germline gene, perhaps due to a read error. The J gene is TRBJ2-3, the V gene TRBV6-1; D is undetermined. Germline V gene sequence: CDR1 MNHNS, CDR2 SASEGT. This CDR3 has 15 amino acids. This CDR3 is CASSEGVLSTETRYF. The CDR3 DNA follows: TGTGCCAGCAGTGAAGGGGTTCTTAGCACAGAAACGCGGTATTTT.

This clonotype was counted a single time. A junction end diverges from the germline sequence, so it may reflect a read error. The chain recombines TRBV11-2 with TRBJ2-1; D possibly corresponds to TRBD2 (5 bases). Per germline, CDR1 SGHAT and CDR2 FQNNGV. The length of the CDR3 is 15 residues. The CDR3 region is CASSSLAGSYNEQSF. The CDR3 nucleotides read TGTGCCAGCAGCTCGCTGGCGGGCTCCTACAATGAGCAGTCCTTC.

As regards this clonotype: Possible read error: a much larger clone is one base away. The chain combines TRBV6-1 with TRBJ2-2, with D possibly being TRBD2 (6 bases). Looked up from germline, CDR1 is MNHNS and CDR2 is SASEGT. The V end lost 6 bases, the J end lost 0 bases, and 20 bases lay between the germline ends. CDR3 size: 18 residues. CDR3 residues: CASRTFHAGTSNTGELFF. The CDR3 region has the DNA TGTGCCAGCAGGACTTTCCACGCCGGGACTTCGAACACCGGGGAGCTGTTTTTT.

A remark on this clonotype: The CDR3 does not end in the conserved phenylalanine or tryptophan, so this is likely a read error. The rearrangement uses TRBV11-1 and TRBJ2-7; either TRBD1 or TRBD2 may supply D (6 bases each). The CDR3 runs to 14 residues. With 5 bases removed from V and 0 bases from J, the gap between germline ends came to 11 bases. The V gene's germline CDR1 is SGHAT and CDR2 FQDESV (reference sequence). CDR3 nucleotide sequence: TGTGCCAGCAGCCCCGGGGGCTCCTCCTACGAGCAGTACCTC. Translating gives CASSPGGSSYEQYL.

CDR3 sequence reads: CAWSMVAGVTDTQYF. The CDR3 region has the DNA TGTGCCTGGAGTATGGTAGCGGGGGTCACAGATACGCAGTATTTT. The rearrangement uses TRBV30 and TRBJ2-3; 9 nucleotides align to TRBD2. Germline V CDR1 and CDR2: GTSNPN, SVGIG (reference sequence). The CDR3 loop spans 15 amino acids. Germline trimming cut 2 bases from V and 2 bases from J; bases unmatched to any gene: 5. Combining the CDR3 with reference TRBV30 and TRBJ2-3 gives the whole variable domain SQTIHQWPATLVQPVGSPLSLECTVEGTSNPNLYWYRQAAGRGLQLLFYSVGIGQISSEVPQNLSASRPQDRQFILSSKKLLLSDSGFYLCAWSMVAGVTDTQYFGPGTRLTVL.

The rearrangement uses TRBV5-1 and TRBJ2-7; D gene uncertain. The CDR3 is made up of 14 amino acids. V was cut by 0 bases and J by 2 bases, with 9 bases left in between. Germline V gene lookup returns CDR1 SGHRS and CDR2 YFSETQ. The CDR3 DNA reads TGCGCCAGCAGCTTGGAGAGCAGGCCCTACGAGCAGTACTTC. Residues: CASSLESRPYEQYF.

In regard to this clonotype: Mismatch with germline at one junction end may stem from a read error. The chain couples TRBV6-6 to TRBJ1-1; D is ambiguous. This CDR3 has 16 residues. Germline-derived CDR1 and CDR2 are MNHNY and SVGAGI (reference sequence). CDR3 DNA sequence: TGTGCCAGCAGTTACATGCTCGTCAACATGAACACTGAAGCTTTCTTC. The encoded protein is CASSYMLVNMNTEAFF.

Remarks on this clonotype: Without the conserved terminal phenylalanine or tryptophan, this CDR3 likely stems from a read error. The V and J genes are TRBV19 and TRBJ2-2, with 10 bases lining up with TRBD2. This CDR3 comprises 15 residues. With V trimmed by 7 bases and J by 5 bases, 7 bases remained unmatched. CDR1 is LNHDA, CDR2 SQIVND, per germline (reference sequence). The CDR3 DNA reads as TGTGCCAGTAAATTGGGGACTAGCGAGACCGGGGAGCTGTTTTAT. Encoded protein: CASKLGTSETGELFY.

On this clonotype itself: Compared with germline, one end of the junction differs, possibly owing to a read error. J is TRBJ2-2 and V is TRBV11-2, with D possibly TRBD2 on 5 matching bases. The CDR3 runs to 15 residues. CDR1 SGHAT and CDR2 FQNNGV come from the germline V gene. CDR3 amino acids: CTSSLDRGNTGELFF. DNA for the CDR3: TGTACCAGCAGCTTAGATCGAGGAAACACCGGGGAACTGTTTTTT.

This clonotype was recorded only once. A much larger clone differs by one base, so this may be a read error. J is TRBJ2-6 and V is TRBV4-2, with TRBD1 as a possible D gene (5 bases). The CDR3 has 16 residues. CDR1 and CDR2 (germline): LGHNA, YNFKEQ. The CDR3 DNA reads TGTGCCAGCAGTCCCACAGGATTCTCTGGGGCCAACATCCTGACTTTC. It encodes CASSPTGFSGANILTF.

The count of this clonotype is one. A read error may explain this, as a much larger clone is one base away. The rearrangement uses TRBV29-1 and TRBJ2-7, with TRBD1 as a possible D gene (5 bases). From germline, CDR1 is SQVTM and CDR2 ANQGSEA. This CDR3 has 14 residues. In nucleotides, the CDR3 is TGCAACGTTGAAGGGGCCGGATTTTTGGGCGAGCAGTACTTC. As protein: CNVEGAGFLGEQYF.

Points on this clonotype: This may arise from a read error, as a much more abundant clone is one base away. The rearrangement uses TRBV5-1 and TRBJ2-3; the match to TRBD1 covers 10 bases. Germline V gene sequence: CDR1 SGHRS, CDR2 YFSETQ. CDR3 size: 17 residues. V shed 4 bases and J 1 base; nucleotides not matched to a gene: 9. Here the CDR3 DNA reads TGCGCCAGCAGCGCGGGACAGGGGAGCTCTGGCACAGATACGCAGTATTTT. Amino acids: CASSAGQGSSGTDTQYF.

This clonotype was seen at least ten times. The CDR3 reads CASSSTLAGGDNEQFF. The CDR3 coding sequence is TGTGCCAGCAGTTCAACACTAGCGGGAGGGGACAATGAGCAGTTCTTC. This chain links TRBV6-6 with TRBJ2-1; 13 bases fit TRBD2. V trimming: 4 bases; J trimming: 5 bases; junction bases outside the gene matches: 5. This CDR3 has 16 residues. Per the germline V gene, CDR1 is MNHNY and CDR2 is SVGAGI (reference sequence).

Concerning this clonotype itself: Being one base from a much bigger clone, this may be a read error. The V and J genes are TRBV6-6 and TRBJ2-1, with a possible D match to TRBD1 (6 bases). Germline V CDR1 and CDR2: MNHNY, SVGAGI (reference sequence). The V gene lost 3 bases and the J gene lost 6 bases, with 12 bases spanning the gap. This CDR3 is 14 amino acids long. For the CDR3, the DNA is TGTGCCAGCAGTTATTCAGGGGTGATCAATGAGCAGTTCTTC. Amino acids: CASSYSGVINEQFF.

This clonotype was recorded at least ten times. The gene calls are TRBV4-3 and TRBJ2-7, with D unclear. V lost 0 bases and J lost 3, with 9 bases in between. CDR3 length: 14 residues. Germline V CDR1 and CDR2: LGHNA, YSLEER. The DNA of the CDR3 is TGCGCCAGCAGCCAAGATTGGCGCGACTACGAGCAGTACTTC. Residues: CASSQDWRDYEQYF.

For this clonotype: Germline and junction disagree at one end, which may indicate a read error. The chain combines TRBV4-3 with TRBJ2-2; D unresolved. From germline, CDR1 is LGHNA and CDR2 YSLEER. CDR3 length: 15 residues. The CDR3 loop is CASRQGQRGTGELFF. The CDR3, as DNA: TGCGCCAGCCGCCAAGGTCAGCGTGGTACCGGGGAGCTGTTTTTT.

With respect to this clonotype: Lacking the conserved final phenylalanine or tryptophan, this CDR3 likely reflects a read error. V gene TRBV14 combines with J gene TRBJ1-5; a possible D gene is TRBD1 (5 bases). This CDR3 is 15 amino acids long. Germline V CDR1 and CDR2: SGHDN, FVKESK. CDR3 amino acids: CVSSQIGTLNQPQHL. The CDR3 DNA is TGTGTCAGCAGCCAAATTGGGACCCTCAATCAGCCCCAGCATCTT.

In its sample, this clonotype was seen once. A much bigger clone sits one base away, suggesting this may be a read error. The chain carries TRBV4-2 and TRBJ2-2; D is undetermined. This CDR3 region has 14 residues. Looked up from germline, CDR1 is LGHNA and CDR2 is YNFKEQ. The CDR3 DNA reads as TGTGACAGCAGCAGGCAATCGAACACCGGGGAGCTGTTTTTT. Translation: CDSSRQSNTGELFF.